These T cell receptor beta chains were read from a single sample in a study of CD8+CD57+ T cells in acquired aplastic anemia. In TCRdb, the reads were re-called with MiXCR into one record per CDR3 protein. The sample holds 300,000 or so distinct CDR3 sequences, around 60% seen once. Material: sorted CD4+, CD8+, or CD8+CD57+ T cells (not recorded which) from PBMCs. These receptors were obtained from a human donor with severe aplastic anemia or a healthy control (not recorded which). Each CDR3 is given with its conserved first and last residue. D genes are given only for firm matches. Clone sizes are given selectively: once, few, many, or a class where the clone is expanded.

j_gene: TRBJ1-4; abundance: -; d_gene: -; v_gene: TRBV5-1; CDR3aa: CASSLSQGTNEKLFF; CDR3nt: TGCGCCAGCAGCTTGAGCCAAGGGACTAATGAAAAACTGTTTTTT
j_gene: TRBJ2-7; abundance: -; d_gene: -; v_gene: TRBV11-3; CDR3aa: CASSLFGGPSYEQYF; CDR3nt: TGTGCCAGCAGCTTATTTGGGGGCCCCTCCTACGAGCAGTACTTC
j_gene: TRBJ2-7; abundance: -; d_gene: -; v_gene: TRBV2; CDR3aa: CASISHRYGYSYEQYF; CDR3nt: TGTGCCAGCATCTCACACCGGTACGGTTACTCCTACGAGCAGTACTTC
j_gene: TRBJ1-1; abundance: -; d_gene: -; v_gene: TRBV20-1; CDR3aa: CSARDNGRYTEAFF; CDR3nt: TGCAGTGCTAGAGACAACGGCAGGTACACTGAAGCTTTCTTT
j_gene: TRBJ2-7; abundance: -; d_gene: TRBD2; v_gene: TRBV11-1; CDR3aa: CASSYPSGRYYEQYF; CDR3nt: TGTGCCAGCAGCTATCCCAGCGGGAGGTACTACGAGCAGTACTTC
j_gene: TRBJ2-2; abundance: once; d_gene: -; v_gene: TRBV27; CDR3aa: CASSPGRVTGELFF; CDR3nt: TGTGCCAGCAGTCCGGGTAGGGTCACCGGGGAGCTGTTTTTT
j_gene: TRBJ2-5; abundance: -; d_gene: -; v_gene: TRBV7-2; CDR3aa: CASSSVSGETQYF; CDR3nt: TGTGCCAGCAGCTCTGTTTCTGGAGAGACCCAGTACTTC
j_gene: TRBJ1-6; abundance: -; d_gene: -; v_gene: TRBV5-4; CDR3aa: CASSFGAGENSPLHF; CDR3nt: TGTGCCAGCAGCTTCGGCGCAGGGGAAAATTCACCCCTCCACTTT
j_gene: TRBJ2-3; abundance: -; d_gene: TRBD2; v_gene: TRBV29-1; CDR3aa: CSVEVDGTSGVRGPTDTQYF; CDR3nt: TGCAGCGTTGAAGTTGACGGGACTAGCGGCGTGAGGGGGCCCACAGATACGCAGTATTTT
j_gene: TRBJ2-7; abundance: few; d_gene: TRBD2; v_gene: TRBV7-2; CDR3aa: CASSLIGVGTSSSEQYF; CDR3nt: TGTGCCAGCAGCCTCATAGGTGTTGGGACTAGTTCTTCCGAGCAGTACTTC
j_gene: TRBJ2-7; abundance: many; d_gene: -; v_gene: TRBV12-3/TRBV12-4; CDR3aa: CASSFSGLEQYF; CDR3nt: TGTGCCAGCAGTTTCTCGGGACTCGAGCAGTACTTC
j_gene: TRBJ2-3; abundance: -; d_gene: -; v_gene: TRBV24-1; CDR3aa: CATSDPGGTRGGTDTQYF; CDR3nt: TGTGCCACCAGTGACCCCGGTGGCACGCGAGGAGGCACAGATACGCAGTATTTT
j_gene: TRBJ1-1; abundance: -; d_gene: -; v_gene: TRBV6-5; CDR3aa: CASSYEGGAITEAFF; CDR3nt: TGTGCCAGCAGTTACGAAGGGGGGGCGATCACTGAAGCTTTCTTT
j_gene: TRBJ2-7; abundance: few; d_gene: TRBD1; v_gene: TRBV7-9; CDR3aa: CASSLGQGVTYEQYF; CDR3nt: TGTGCCAGCAGCCTGGGACAGGGGGTGACCTACGAGCAGTACTTC
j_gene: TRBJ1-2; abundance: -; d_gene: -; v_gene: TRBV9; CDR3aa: CASSFEFSGYTF; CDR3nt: TGTGCCAGCAGCTTTGAGTTCTCTGGCTACACCTTC
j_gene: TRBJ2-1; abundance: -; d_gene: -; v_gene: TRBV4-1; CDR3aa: CASSQDDRSGDVEQFF; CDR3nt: TGCGCCAGCAGCCAAGATGATCGCTCAGGAGATGTTGAGCAGTTCTTC